Listed below are T cell receptor beta chains from one sample, sequenced in a study of cytomegalovirus exposure and HLA in healthy donors. Sequencing used immunoSEQ multiplex PCR; TCRdb keeps in-frame clones, though not all of them. This table holds about 180,000 clones, around 80% found once. The sequencing sample was made of PBMCs. The source of these receptors is a woman in her twenties or thirties in good health and CMV-seropositive. CDR3s include the opening cysteine and the closing phenylalanine or tryptophan. The D gene is left open where the match is weak. Clone size, where shown, is once, few, many, or a class for clones that have expanded.

clone size	J gene	V gene	D gene	CDR3 DNA	CDR3 protein
few	TRBJ2-1	TRBV29-1	TRBD1	TGCAGCGTCCCCGACAGGGTCAAATACAATGAGCAGTTCTTC	CSVPDRVKYNEQFF
.	TRBJ2-6	TRBV4-2	.	TGTGCCAGCAGCCCGACGGCAAAGGGAGGCGCTGGGGCCAACGTCCTGACTTTC	CASSPTAKGGAGANVLTF
.	TRBJ2-7	TRBV19	.	TGTGCCAGTAGTTCCAGGCGCGAGCAGTACTTC	CASSSRREQYF
.	TRBJ2-3	TRBV4-3	.	TGCGCCAGCAGCCAAAACGCGGGGGCCTTTGGGCAGTATTTT	CASSQNAGAFGQYF
.	TRBJ2-3	TRBV6-6	.	TGTGCCAGCAGTTACTCGGACTGGGGCACAGATACGCAGTATTTT	CASSYSDWGTDTQYF
few	TRBJ1-1	TRBV4-2	TRBD1	TGTGCCAGCAGCCATAAGGGGGCGTTGACTGAAGCTTTCTTT	CASSHKGALTEAFF
.	TRBJ1-4	TRBV5-1	.	TGCGCCAGCGCCCGGGGGGGCCCTGAGGAAGAAAAACTGTTTTTT	CASARGGPEEEKLFF
.	TRBJ1-1	TRBV20-1	.	TGCAGTGCTAGTAGAGGTACTGAAGCTTTCTTT	CSASRGTEAFF
once	TRBJ2-2	TRBV7-3	TRBD2	TGTGCCAGCAGCTCGGGACTAGCGGGGAACACCGGGGAGCTGTTTTTT	CASSSGLAGNTGELFF
.	TRBJ1-2	TRBV9	TRBD1	TGTGCCAGCAGCGGGGGGGACAGGGGGCTCGATGGCTACACCTTC	CASSGGDRGLDGYTF
.	TRBJ2-2	TRBV5-1	.	TGCGCCAGCAGCTTGGAAGCATCTAACACCGGGGAGCTGTTTTTT	CASSLEASNTGELFF
.	TRBJ1-2	TRBV11-1	.	TGTGCCAGCAGCCACATTTCGGGATATGGCTACACCTTC	CASSHISGYGYTF
.	TRBJ2-3	TRBV11-2	TRBD2	TGTGCCACCAAGACTAGCGGGGCAGATACGCAGTATTTT	CATKTSGADTQYF
.	TRBJ2-5	TRBV11-3	.	TGTGCCAGCGCTATCCTTAGCGGTGGGACCCAGTACTTC	CASAILSGGTQYF
once	TRBJ1-1	TRBV19	.	TGTGCCAGTAGGTCACAGGGCAACACTGAAGCTTTCTTT	CASRSQGNTEAFF